These 27 T cell receptor beta chains came from one sample sequenced in a study of blood T cells in healthy people across ages. Through a sample-barcoded 5' primer and a J-beta primer mix, a second PCR was run for roughly 6 to 12 cycles. MiXCR was run by TCRdb on the 5' RACE reads, yielding one entry per CDR3 protein. The sample has 500,000 to 600,000 distinct CDR3 sequences, approximately 30% seen once; the top ten hold less than 20%. Sequencing was done on a sample of blood. These receptors were taken from a woman in her 70s in good health.

This clonotype was seen a few times. The chain couples TRBV5-4 to TRBJ2-5, with a possible D match to TRBD1 (5 bases). Per the germline V gene, CDR1 is SGHNT and CDR2 is YYREEE (reference sequence). Trimming left V 0 bases short and J 5 bases short, with 14 bases between. The CDR3 runs 15 residues. The CDR3 nucleotides are TGTGCCAGCAGCTTGGAGGGGTTTAGTAGGGAGACCCAGTACTTC. This sequence encodes CASSLEGFSRETQYF.

This clonotype was observed a handful of times. This sequence joins TRBV7-2 and TRBJ2-5; possibly TRBD2 for D (6 bases). The J call may be incorrect, as the DNA end agrees better with TRBJ2-1. This CDR3 comprises 13 residues. CDR1 is SGHTA and CDR2 is FQGNSA in the germline V gene. The CDR3 region has the DNA TGTGCCAGCAGGCGGGACGGAAACAATGAGCAGTTCTTC. This gives the protein CASRRDGNNEQFF.

This rearrangement joins TRBV10-3 to TRBJ2-5, with D hard to call. V shed 3 bases and J shed 5 bases, with 7 bases lying between them. This CDR3 contains 12 residues. Germline V gene lookup returns CDR1 ENHRY and CDR2 SYGVKD. In nucleotides, the CDR3 is TGTGCCATCAGTGAAGAGTCGGAGACCCAGTACTTC. Its protein is CAISEESETQYF.

This chain uses TRBV7-2 with TRBJ2-1; 7 nucleotides agree with TRBD2. The V gene's germline CDR1 is SGHTA and CDR2 FQGNSA. Germline trimming cut 1 base from V and 3 bases from J; bases unmatched to any gene: 3. This CDR3 is built from 15 residues. CDR3 loop: CASSLVWGGYNEQFF. CDR3 DNA sequence: TGTGCCAGCAGCTTAGTTTGGGGGGGCTACAATGAGCAGTTCTTC.

The genes are TRBV6-2 or TRBV6-3 and TRBJ2-4; 8 bases are shared with TRBD1. This CDR3 has 19 amino acids. CDR1 and CDR2 (germline): MNHEY, SVGEGT. The trim removed 9 bases at V and 0 bases at J, leaving 19 bases unmatched. The CDR3 DNA sequence: TGTGCCAGTGAAGACCGGGGGACAGGTTTTCAGCTAGCCAAAAACATTCAGTACTTC. It translates to CASEDRGTGFQLAKNIQYF.

This clonotype was seen at least ten times. For the CDR3, the DNA is TGCGCCAGCAGCCAAGAGAGAGCATCTGAAAAACTGTTTTTT. As protein: CASSQERASEKLFF. This chain connects TRBV4-3 to TRBJ1-4; D gene unclear. Germline-derived CDR1 and CDR2 are LGHNA and YSLEER. This CDR3 has 14 residues. The V end lost 0 bases, the J end lost 7 bases, and 9 bases lay between the germline ends.

The CDR3 spells CASSVGAGNEQFF. The CDR3 coding sequence is TGCGCCAGCAGCGTCGGAGCGGGGAACGAGCAGTTCTTC. The chain joins TRBV5-1 to TRBJ2-5; TRBD2 agrees at 7 bases. The closer fit of TRBJ2-1 to the DNA end suggests the J call may be wrong. Germline loops: CDR1 SGHRS, CDR2 YFSETQ. This CDR3 has 13 amino acids.

This clonotype has more than one count but fewer than ten. The genes are TRBV20-1 and TRBJ1-4, with D perhaps TRBD1 (5 bases). V lost 3 bases to trimming and J lost 8 bases, with 10 bases between them. The CDR3 has 12 residues. Germline assignment: CDR1 DFQATT and CDR2 SNEGSKA (reference sequence). CDR3 region: CSARLTAEKLFF. Here the CDR3 DNA reads TGCAGTGCTAGGTTGACAGCCGAAAAACTGTTTTTT.

CDR3 DNA: TGCGCCAGCAGTTACCAGAAAAAACTGTTTTTT. Its translation: CASSYQKKLFF. The V gene is TRBV5-1, the J gene TRBJ1-4, with D unresolved. V dropped 5 bases and J dropped 9 bases, with 8 bases sitting between them. This CDR3 is built from 11 residues. Per germline, CDR1 SGHRS and CDR2 YFSETQ.

This sequence joins TRBV5-1 and TRBJ1-4, with a tentative D call TRBD1 (6 bases). CDR3 length: 15 residues. Trimming pared 6 bases from V and 8 bases from J, leaving 20 bases between. The germline CDR1 and CDR2 sequences are SGHRS and YFSETQ. The CDR3 spells CASNYQGGGKEKLFF. In DNA form, the CDR3 reads TGCGCCAGCAACTACCAGGGAGGGGGTAAAGAAAAACTGTTTTTT.

The chain recombines TRBV20-1 with TRBJ2-5, with 9 bases aligning to TRBD2. There are 14 residues in the CDR3. The V gene's germline CDR1 is DFQATT and CDR2 SNEGSKA (reference sequence). The V gene end was trimmed by 0 bases and the J gene end by 5 bases; junction bases not matched to a gene: 4. The CDR3, as DNA: TGCAGTGCTAGAGATGGGACTAGCTGGGAGACCCAGTACTTC. As protein: CSARDGTSWETQYF.

This clonotype has only a few counts. The rearrangement uses TRBV6-5 and TRBJ2-1; 10 nucleotides line up with TRBD2. The CDR3 extends over 15 amino acids. Trimming at V came to 2 bases and at J to 9 bases, leaving 7 bases not matched to a gene. Germline V lookup: CDR1 MNHEY, CDR2 SVGAGI. CDR3 in amino acids: CASSYSSGGAFEQFF. The CDR3 nucleotides read TGTGCCAGCAGTTACAGCAGCGGGGGGGCCTTTGAGCAGTTCTTC.

The rearrangement joins TRBV11-2 to TRBJ2-3, with D uncertain. Trimming left V 5 bases short and J 6 bases short, with 9 bases between. There are 12 residues in the CDR3. Germline values: CDR1 SGHAT, CDR2 FQNNGV. The CDR3 sequence is CASSTSSDTQYF. The CDR3 DNA reads TGTGCCAGCAGCACCAGCTCGGATACGCAGTATTTT.

J is TRBJ1-4 and V is TRBV29-1; D unclear. Trimming removed 7 bases at V and 0 bases at J, with 18 bases between. Germline-derived CDR1 and CDR2 are SQVTM and ANQGSEA. CDR3 size: 16 residues. CDR3 sequence reads: CSALLRDQTTNEKLFF. CDR3 DNA sequence: TGCAGCGCGCTCTTAAGAGACCAAACAACTAATGAAAAACTGTTTTTT. Drawing the rest from reference TRBV29-1 and TRBJ1-4, the complete variable domain is SAVISQKPSRDICQRGTSLTIQCQVDSQVTMMFWYRQQPGQSLTLIATANQGSEATYESGFVIDKFPISRPNLTFSTLTVSNMSPEDSSIYLCSALLRDQTTNEKLFFGSGTQLSVL.

V and J are TRBV29-1 and TRBJ2-1; a weak D match, TRBD2 (6 bases). Germline values: CDR1 SQVTM, CDR2 ANQGSEA. Trimming removed 1 base at V and 4 bases at J, with 17 bases between. The CDR3 contains 16 residues. CDR3 amino acids: CSVEAGTSNSYNEQFF. The DNA of the CDR3 is TGCAGCGTTGAAGCCGGGACTTCCAACTCTTACAATGAGCAGTTCTTC.

The chain joins TRBV6-9 to TRBJ2-3, with no clear D. CDR1 MNHGY and CDR2 SVAAGI come from the germline V gene. Trimming took off 6 bases at V and 6 bases at J, with 13 bases between the two ends. This CDR3 is 13 amino acids long. The DNA of the CDR3 is TGTGCCAGCAGCCTTACAGAGTCCGATACGCAGTATTTT. Translating it yields CASSLTESDTQYF.

The genes are TRBV5-4 and TRBJ2-3; 9 nucleotides match TRBD1. Per the germline V gene, CDR1 is SGHNT and CDR2 is YYREEE (reference sequence). This CDR3 region has 15 residues. J was trimmed by 3 bases and V by 4 bases; bases with no gene match: 6. The CDR3 protein is CASSPGGQGTDTQYF. CDR3 nucleotide sequence: TGTGCCAGCAGCCCGGGGGGACAGGGAACAGATACGCAGTATTTT.

The chain links TRBV29-1 to TRBJ2-3; D might be TRBD2 (6 bases). V lost 7 bases, J lost 3 bases, and 17 bases lay in between. Per germline, CDR1 SQVTM and CDR2 ANQGSEA. The length of the CDR3 is 14 residues. The chain's CDR3 is CSALGGRGTDTQYF. CDR3 sequence (DNA): TGCAGCGCCCTGGGTGGTCGGGGGACAGATACGCAGTATTTT.

As concerns this clonotype: This could be a read error, since a much larger clone is one nucleotide away. This chain links TRBV4-3 with TRBJ2-5; D is possibly TRBD1 (6 bases). Germline assignment: CDR1 LGHNA and CDR2 YSLEER. V shed 4 bases and J shed 4 bases, with 10 bases lying between them. The CDR3 is 13 amino acids. CDR3 DNA sequence: TGCGCCAGCAGCCGGGCCAGGGGAGAGACCCAGTACTTC. It specifies CASSRARGETQYF.

This clonotype was picked up a small number of times. The chain recombines TRBV7-8 with TRBJ1-4; 10 bases are shared with TRBD1. CDR3 length: 15 residues. Per germline, CDR1 SGHVS and CDR2 FQNEAQ. V gave up 5 bases and J gave up 6 bases; unmatched junction bases: 6. CDR3 region: CASSPMGTGDEKLFF. CDR3 DNA: TGTGCCAGCAGCCCGATGGGGACAGGGGATGAAAAACTGTTTTTT.

This clonotype has just a few counts. The chain carries TRBV28 and TRBJ2-2; unclear D gene. The CDR3 loop spans 12 amino acids. The ends were cut back, 10 bases at V and 9 bases at J, with 15 bases in the middle. CDR1 is MDHEN and CDR2 is SYDVKM in the germline V gene. CDR3 bases: TGTGCCATCTCCAACGGTTTCAGGGAGCTGTTTTTT. Amino acids: CAISNGFRELFF.

This clonotype was seen a handful of times. The chain has TRBV29-1 and TRBJ1-4; no clear D gene. Germline loops: CDR1 SQVTM, CDR2 ANQGSEA. Trimming removed 6 bases at V and 7 bases at J, with 12 bases between. The CDR3 contains 12 residues. The CDR3, as DNA: TGCAGCGTGGGAGGGAGCCCTGAAAAACTGTTTTTT. This codes for CSVGGSPEKLFF.

The V call is TRBV25-1, the J call TRBJ2-5; 7 nucleotides agree with TRBD1. The CDR3 consists of 15 residues. V shed 5 bases and J 0 bases; nucleotides not matched to a gene: 6. Per germline, CDR1 MGHDK and CDR2 SYGVNS. CDR3 sequence: CASSMGRGYQETQYF. The DNA for the CDR3 is TGTGCCAGCAGTATGGGCAGGGGGTACCAAGAGACCCAGTACTTC.

The chain combines TRBV30 with TRBJ2-7; possible D gene TRBD2, 5 bases. Trimming took 2 bases from V and 10 from J, leaving 27 bases between them. CDR1 and CDR2 (germline): GTSNPN, SVGIG (reference sequence). The CDR3 has 16 residues. The CDR3 loop reads CAWSPTREWGSPSQYF. The CDR3 DNA reads as TGTGCCTGGAGTCCGACCCGGGAATGGGGATCTCCTTCCCAGTACTTC.

J is TRBJ2-3 and V is TRBV20-1; 8 bases align to TRBD2. Per the germline V gene, CDR1 is DFQATT and CDR2 is SNEGSKA (reference sequence). V lost 5 bases, J lost 6 bases, and 13 bases stayed unmatched. This CDR3 contains 15 residues. The CDR3 nucleotides read TGCAGTGCTTTGACTAGCGCATCCTTTAGGGATACGCAGTATTTT. Protein: CSALTSASFRDTQYF.

V usage is TRBV5-1 and J usage is TRBJ1-2; D is uncertain. V lost 0 bases and J lost 8, with 11 bases in between. Germline V CDR1 and CDR2: SGHRS, YFSETQ. The CDR3 extends over 13 amino acids. The CDR3 nucleotides read TGCGCCAGCAGCTTGGTGGGGTTGGAGGGCTACACCTTC. Protein product: CASSLVGLEGYTF. Together with reference TRBV5-1 and TRBJ1-2, the CDR3 gives the full variable domain: KAGVTQTPRYLIKTRGQQVTLSCSPISGHRSVSWYQQTPGQGLQFLFEYFSETQRNKGNFPGRFSGRQFSNSRSEMNVSTLELGDSALYLCASSLVGLEGYTFGSGTRLTVV.

This chain connects TRBV29-1 to TRBJ2-1, with a tentative D call TRBD1 (5 bases). V was pared by 7 bases and J by 0 bases, with 28 bases between. Germline CDR1 is SQVTM and CDR2 is ANQGSEA. The CDR3 spans 19 residues. DNA for the CDR3: TGCAGCGGCCAAAGGGGAATAGGCCAAAGCCTTAGCTCCTACAATGAGCAGTTCTTC. As protein: CSGQRGIGQSLSSYNEQFF.